The 29 T cell receptor beta chains below were found in one sample sequenced in a study of cytomegalovirus exposure and HLA in healthy donors. Use of 60 Vbeta and 13 Jbeta primers characterized the PCR. TCRdb's copy holds only in-frame clones and misses some; the assay was immunoSEQ multiplex PCR. Found here are about 160,000 clones, roughly 77% of them singletons; the top ten hold less than 4.5%. Sequenced input: PBMCs. The origin of the receptors is a man aged 25-40 years in good health and CMV-seropositive.

The chain links TRBV28 to TRBJ2-6, with 8 bases fitting TRBD1. In germline, CDR1 is MDHEN, CDR2 SYDVKM. The ends lost 6 bases at V and 0 bases at J; junction bases unmatched: 4. There are 16 residues in the CDR3. CDR3 DNA: TGTGCCAGCAGGGGACAGGCCAGCTCTGGGGCCAACGTCCTGACTTTC. Its protein product is CASRGQASSGANVLTF.

The gene calls are TRBV27 and TRBJ2-3; TRBD1 aligns across 7 bases. The ends lost 6 bases at V and 4 bases at J; junction bases unmatched: 13. This CDR3 comprises 16 residues. In germline, CDR1 is MNHEY, CDR2 SMNVEV (reference sequence). The CDR3 loop reads CASSDLIGTAPDTQYF. The CDR3, as DNA: TGTGCCAGCAGCGATCTGATCGGGACAGCCCCAGATACGCAGTATTTT.

The gene calls are TRBV11-2 and TRBJ2-7; 9 nucleotides line up with TRBD1. Unmatched junction bases numbered 5, after V lost 4 bases and J lost 4 bases. Germline CDR1 is SGHAT and CDR2 is FQNNGV. This CDR3 has 14 residues. CDR3 in amino acids: CASSSGTGFYEQYF. The CDR3 DNA reads as TGTGCCAGCAGCTCCGGGACAGGGTTTTACGAGCAGTACTTC.

The gene calls are TRBV30 and TRBJ2-2; D uncertain. Deletions cut 4 bases from V and 0 bases from J, with 15 bases between. Per the germline V gene, CDR1 is GTSNPN and CDR2 is SVGIG (reference sequence). The CDR3 is 16 residues long. The CDR3 sequence: CAWTPRFRANTGELFF. The DNA of the CDR3 is TGTGCCTGGACTCCGCGGTTTCGGGCGAACACCGGGGAGCTGTTTTTT.

J is TRBJ1-5 and V is TRBV4-1; weak D call: TRBD1 (6 bases). V lost 0 bases to trimming and J lost 5 bases, with 11 bases between them. The CDR3 is made up of 15 amino acids. The germline gives CDR1 MGHRA, CDR2 YSYEKL. CDR3 DNA: TGCGCCAGCAGCCAAGACAGGGGCGATGATCAGCCCCAGCATTTT. Translated, it gives CASSQDRGDDQPQHF.

This chain joins TRBV15 and TRBJ1-5; 7 bases align to TRBD1. This CDR3 comprises 13 residues. Germline assignment: CDR1 LNHNV and CDR2 YYDKDF (reference sequence). V trimming: 8 bases; J trimming: 9 bases; junction bases outside the gene matches: 10. The CDR3 spells CATGTAGFSPQHF. The DNA for the CDR3 is TGTGCCACCGGGACAGCAGGGTTCTCGCCCCAGCATTTT.

This rearrangement joins TRBV19 to TRBJ2-5, with D maybe TRBD2 (6 bases). CDR3 length: 16 residues. V was trimmed by 1 base and J by 2 bases, leaving 14 bases between them. Germline assignment: CDR1 LNHDA and CDR2 SQIVND (reference sequence). In DNA form, the CDR3 reads TGTGCCAGTAGTATAGGCGGGTCGACTAGACAAGAGACCCAGTACTTC. This gives the protein CASSIGGSTRQETQYF.

This chain uses TRBV5-5 with TRBJ1-2; D possibly corresponds to TRBD1 (5 bases). The CDR3 is 15 amino acids. Trimming cost V 4 bases and J 3 bases, with 16 bases left between them. Germline V gives CDR1 SGHKS, CDR2 YYEKEE (reference sequence). The CDR3 coding sequence is TGTGCCAGCAGCACATTCCGGGACTCTCACTATGGCTACACCTTC. Translated: CASSTFRDSHYGYTF. Using reference TRBV5-5 and TRBJ1-2 for the parts outside the CDR3, the full variable domain is DAGVTQSPTHLIKTRGQQVTLRCSPISGHKSVSWYQQVLGQGPQFIFQYYEKEERGRGNFPDRFSARQFPNYSSELNVNALLLGDSALYLCASSTFRDSHYGYTFGSGTRLTVV.

CDR3 amino acids: CASSPGTGASYGYTF. The CDR3 DNA reads TGTGCCAGCAGCCCCGGGACAGGGGCGTCGTATGGCTACACCTTC. This rearrangement joins TRBV5-4 to TRBJ1-2; 10 nucleotides match TRBD1. The J segment lost 5 bases and the V segment lost 4 bases, leaving 8 bases of the junction unmatched. The CDR3 runs 15 residues. The V gene's germline CDR1 is SGHNT and CDR2 YYREEE (reference sequence). Combining the CDR3 with reference TRBV5-4 and TRBJ1-2 gives the whole variable domain ETGVTQSPTHLIKTRGQQVTLRCSSQSGHNTVSWYQQALGQGPQFIFQYYREEENGRGNFPPRFSGLQFPNYSSELNVNALELDDSALYLCASSPGTGASYGYTFGSGTRLTVV.

The rearrangement joins TRBV13 to TRBJ1-5; D not resolved. V was shortened by 5 bases and J by 4 bases, with 9 bases between the two germline ends. CDR1 and CDR2 (germline): PRHDT, FYEKMQ (reference sequence). There are 13 residues in the CDR3. CDR3: CASSHAGNQPQHF. The CDR3 coding sequence is TGTGCCAGCAGCCACGCGGGGAATCAGCCCCAGCATTTT.

The V gene is TRBV28, the J gene TRBJ2-2; TRBD1 matches at 9 bases. Losses at the gene ends were 0 bases for V and 6 bases for J; bases not matched to a gene: 2. CDR1 MDHEN and CDR2 SYDVKM come from the germline V gene. There are 15 residues in the CDR3. The CDR3 nucleotides are TGTGCCAGCAGTTTATGGGACAGGGGTTCCGGGGAGCTGTTTTTT. It is translated as CASSLWDRGSGELFF. The full variable domain, its missing parts supplied by reference TRBV28 and TRBJ2-2, is DVKVTQSSRYLVKRTGEKVFLECVQDMDHENMFWYRQDPGLGLRLIYFSYDVKMKEKGDIPEGYSVSREKKERFSLILESASTNQTSMYLCASSLWDRGSGELFFGEGSRLTVL.

This clone appeared once. This chain joins TRBV21-1 and TRBJ1-2; the table names TRBD1, a call not compared with the DNA. TRBV21-1 is flagged as a pseudogene. This CDR3 comprises 16 residues. CDR3 coding DNA: TGTGCCAGCAGCAAAGACGGACAGGGGGTCGACTATGGCTACACCTTC. It is translated as CASSKDGQGVDYGYTF.

This clone was counted once. The rearrangement uses TRBV18 and TRBJ1-1, with TRBD1 identical over 7 bases. Losses at the gene ends were 2 bases for V and 3 bases for J; bases not matched to a gene: 0. The CDR3 spans 13 residues. CDR1 is KGHSH and CDR2 is LQKENI in the germline V gene. CDR3 residues: CASSPGTDTEAFF. The CDR3, as DNA: TGTGCCAGCTCACCAGGGACAGACACTGAAGCTTTCTTT.

V is TRBV6-5 and J is TRBJ1-6, with D possibly being TRBD1 (5 bases). CDR1 is MNHEY and CDR2 is SVGAGI in the germline V gene. Trimming pared 8 bases from V and 6 bases from J, leaving 11 bases between. The CDR3 is 13 amino acids. CDR3 sequence reads: CASSRQTNSPLHF. CDR3 coding DNA: TGTGCCAGCTCCCGACAGACTAATTCACCCCTCCACTTT.

The chain uses TRBV7-2 and TRBJ2-7, with 10 bases matching TRBD2. The trim removed 5 bases at V and 2 bases at J, leaving 3 bases unmatched. CDR1 is SGHTA and CDR2 is FQGNSA in the germline V gene. This CDR3 has 14 amino acids. CDR3 sequence (DNA): TGTGCCAGCAGCCCTAGCGGGGGTCCCTACGAGCAGTACTTC. This sequence encodes CASSPSGGPYEQYF.

This chain joins TRBV29-1 and TRBJ2-2, with TRBD2 matching 8 bases. The ends lost 3 bases at V and 10 bases at J; junction bases unmatched: 4. Germline V gene lookup returns CDR1 SQVTM and CDR2 ANQGSEA. CDR3 length equals 12 residues. The CDR3 region has the DNA TGCAGCGTTGAGCGAGCGGGGGTGGAGCTGTTTTTT. As protein: CSVERAGVELFF.

The rearrangement joins TRBV19 to TRBJ2-3; D is possibly TRBD2 (6 bases). V gave up 4 bases and J gave up 3 bases, with 11 bases separating them. The CDR3 is made up of 14 amino acids. From germline, CDR1 is LNHDA and CDR2 SQIVND (reference sequence). This chain's CDR3 is CASSRGVLTDTQYF. The CDR3 nucleotides read TGTGCCAGTAGTAGGGGGGTTTTGACAGATACGCAGTATTTT.

This clone was counted a few times. This sequence joins TRBV18 and TRBJ1-4; the D is unclear. The CDR3 is made up of 15 amino acids. In germline, CDR1 is KGHSH, CDR2 LQKENI. Trimming left V 4 bases short and J 8 bases short, with 17 bases between. CDR3 sequence reads: CASSRDGSSGEKLFF. The CDR3 DNA sequence: TGTGCCAGCTCACGCGACGGGAGCTCGGGGGAAAAACTGTTTTTT.

The table lists this clone with a count of one. This chain connects TRBV30 to TRBJ2-1, with D possibly matching TRBD2 (5 bases). V lost 0 bases to trimming and J lost 9 bases, with 24 bases between them. Germline V gene sequence: CDR1 GTSNPN, CDR2 SVGIG (reference sequence). CDR3 length: 17 residues. For the CDR3, the DNA is TGTGCCTGGAGTGTACTGGATGCGTGGTTCCTACGGGGTGAGCAGTTCTTC. Its protein is CAWSVLDAWFLRGEQFF. The variable domain in full, completed from reference TRBV30 and TRBJ2-1, reads SQTIHQWPATLVQPVGSPLSLECTVEGTSNPNLYWYRQAAGRGLQLLFYSVGIGQISSEVPQNLSASRPQDRQFILSSKKLLLSDSGFYLCAWSVLDAWFLRGEQFFGPGTRLTVL.

This CDR3 is CASSEGGDTEAFF. Written as DNA, the CDR3 is TGTGCCAGCAGTGAGGGGGGGGACACTGAAGCTTTCTTT. The chain joins TRBV6-1 to TRBJ1-1; weak D call: TRBD1 (5 bases). The CDR3 is 13 residues long. V lost 3 bases and J 3 bases, leaving 8 bases between the germline ends. Germline loops: CDR1 MNHNS, CDR2 SASEGT.

The chain has TRBV2 and TRBJ2-4; tentatively, D is TRBD2 (5 bases). Germline CDR1 and CDR2: SNHLY and FYNNEI. The CDR3 runs to 13 residues. The V end was cut by 5 bases, the J end by 3 bases, with 8 bases between. The CDR3 sequence is CASSRRGKNIQYF. The DNA for the CDR3 is TGTGCCAGCAGTCGTCGGGGCAAAAACATTCAGTACTTC.

This chain links TRBV28 with TRBJ2-1, with 10 bases that match TRBD2. V lost 3 bases to trimming and J lost 1 base; unmatched junction nucleotides: 9. Germline CDR1 reads MDHEN; CDR2 reads SYDVKM. This CDR3 has 18 residues. The CDR3 spells CASSLRAGGLISYNEQFF. The CDR3 DNA follows: TGTGCCAGCAGTTTGAGAGCGGGGGGGCTTATTTCCTACAATGAGCAGTTCTTC. The complete variable domain, with remaining parts taken from reference TRBV28 and TRBJ2-1, reads DVKVTQSSRYLVKRTGEKVFLECVQDMDHENMFWYRQDPGLGLRLIYFSYDVKMKEKGDIPEGYSVSREKKERFSLILESASTNQTSMYLCASSLRAGGLISYNEQFFGPGTRLTVL.

This rearrangement joins TRBV15 to TRBJ1-6, with D possibly TRBD1 on 5 matching bases. CDR3 length: 16 amino acids. Deletions cut 2 bases from V and 7 bases from J, with 15 bases between. Germline CDR1 is LNHNV and CDR2 is YYDKDF (reference sequence). CDR3 in amino acids: CATSRTTRGRNSPLHF. The CDR3 nucleotides are TGTGCCACCAGCAGAACTACGCGGGGGAGGAATTCACCCCTCCACTTT.

This chain links TRBV6-6 with TRBJ2-1; possible D gene TRBD2, 5 bases. The CDR3 loop spans 15 amino acids. In germline, CDR1 is MNHNY, CDR2 SVGAGI (reference sequence). V was shortened by 2 bases and J by 8 bases, with 16 bases between the two germline ends. CDR3: CASSYGSPPRDEQFF. For the CDR3, the DNA is TGTGCCAGCAGTTACGGGAGCCCTCCTAGGGATGAGCAGTTCTTC.

This clone was seen a handful of times. The V and J genes are TRBV30 and TRBJ2-2; D may be TRBD2 (6 bases). Trimming cost V 0 bases and J 7 bases, with 15 bases left between them. CDR1 is GTSNPN, CDR2 SVGIG, per germline (reference sequence). This CDR3 is 15 amino acids long. The CDR3 reads CAWSVQERVVGELFF. CDR3 nucleotides: TGTGCCTGGAGTGTACAGGAGCGGGTTGTCGGGGAGCTGTTTTTT. The full variable domain, with the rest looked up from reference TRBV30 and TRBJ2-2, is SQTIHQWPATLVQPVGSPLSLECTVEGTSNPNLYWYRQAAGRGLQLLFYSVGIGQISSEVPQNLSASRPQDRQFILSSKKLLLSDSGFYLCAWSVQERVVGELFFGEGSRLTVL.

V gene TRBV5-1 combines with J gene TRBJ1-6; TRBD1 matches at 9 bases. Germline CDR1 SGHRS, CDR2 YFSETQ. Unmatched junction bases numbered 5, after V lost 4 bases and J lost 9 bases. The CDR3 sequence is 14 residues long. CDR3 sequence reads: CASSAGQGFSPLHF. CDR3 sequence (DNA): TGCGCCAGCAGCGCGGGACAGGGTTTTTCACCCCTCCACTTT. The full variable domain, rest sourced from reference TRBV5-1 and TRBJ1-6, is KAGVTQTPRYLIKTRGQQVTLSCSPISGHRSVSWYQQTPGQGLQFLFEYFSETQRNKGNFPGRFSGRQFSNSRSEMNVSTLELGDSALYLCASSAGQGFSPLHFGNGTRLTVT.

This chain uses TRBV29-1 with TRBJ2-7; unclear D gene. The CDR3 extends over 14 amino acids. Germline CDR1 reads SQVTM; CDR2 reads ANQGSEA. Trimming cost V 6 bases and J 2 bases, with 17 bases left between them. This CDR3 is CSVKSDTPPYEQYF. DNA of the CDR3: TGCAGCGTAAAATCAGACACTCCACCCTACGAGCAGTACTTC.

This clone was detected only once. Other DNA sequences in the same sample also yield this CDR3. This sequence joins TRBV28 and TRBJ1-5; D may be TRBD1 (5 bases). CDR3 length: 15 residues. Per germline, CDR1 MDHEN and CDR2 SYDVKM. The V end was cut by 5 bases, the J end by 2 bases, with 13 bases between. The CDR3 region has the DNA TGTGCCAGCAGTCTCAGCGGGACCGGCAATCAGCCCCAGCATTTT. It translates to CASSLSGTGNQPQHF.

J is TRBJ2-1 and V is TRBV11-2, with a weak D call TRBD2 (5 bases). The CDR3 extends over 15 amino acids. CDR1 SGHAT and CDR2 FQNNGV come from the germline V gene. V was shortened by 5 bases and J by 2 bases, with 13 bases between the two germline ends. The CDR3 nucleotides read TGTGCCAGCAGCCTGACTTCCGGGACCTACAATGAGCAGTTCTTC. Amino acids: CASSLTSGTYNEQFF.